The rows below give T cell receptor beta chains drawn from one sample of a study of blood T cell repertoires in COVID-19. Some clones are missing from TCRdb's copy, which holds only in-frame ones; the method was immunoSEQ multiplex PCR. The sample includes about 110,000 clones, less than 75% seen only once; the top ten take 1.5% to 2%. The specimen sequenced was peripheral blood. All receptors derive from a woman in her forties with acute or convalescent COVID-19. The CDR3 runs from the conserved cysteine through the conserved F or W. The D gene is left open where the match is weak. Rows may omit the clone size; those that give it use once, few, many or a size class.

CDR3 length: 14
D gene: NA
clone size: NA
J gene: TRBJ1-2
V gene: TRBV4-1
CDR3 DNA: TGCGCCAGCAGCCAAGCCCTAGCTGCGGCTCGCTACACCTTC
CDR3 protein: CASSQALAAARYTF

CDR3 length: 14
D gene: NA
clone size: few
J gene: TRBJ1-2
V gene: TRBV5-1
CDR3 DNA: TGCGCCAGCAGCTTGGCCTCACAGTCCAGTGGCTACACCTTC
CDR3 protein: CASSLASQSSGYTF

CDR3 length: 15
D gene: NA
clone size: NA
J gene: TRBJ2-3
V gene: TRBV3-1/TRBV3-2
CDR3 DNA: TGTGCCAGCAGCGACATTGGTCCCATGCAAGATACGCAGTATTTT
CDR3 protein: CASSDIGPMQDTQYF

CDR3 length: 14
D gene: NA
clone size: few
J gene: TRBJ1-1
V gene: TRBV28
CDR3 DNA: TGTGCCAGCGGACGCCAGGGCATGAACACTGAAGCTTTCTTT
CDR3 protein: CASGRQGMNTEAFF

CDR3 length: 12
D gene: NA
clone size: NA
J gene: TRBJ2-7
V gene: TRBV21-1
CDR3 DNA: TGTGCCACTGACACCTCCTCCTACGAGCAGTACTTC
CDR3 protein: CATDTSSYEQYF

CDR3 length: 15
D gene: NA
clone size: NA
J gene: TRBJ1-5
V gene: TRBV3-1/TRBV3-2
CDR3 DNA: TGTGCCAGCAGCCCAACGGGTACTAGCAATCAGCCCCAGCATTTT
CDR3 protein: CASSPTGTSNQPQHF

CDR3 length: 15
D gene: TRBD1
clone size: once
J gene: TRBJ2-4
V gene: TRBV7-8
CDR3 DNA: TGTGCCAGCAGCTCGGACAGGGCCGGCAAAAACATTCAGTACTTC
CDR3 protein: CASSSDRAGKNIQYF

CDR3 length: 13
D gene: TRBD1
clone size: NA
J gene: TRBJ2-2
V gene: TRBV2
CDR3 DNA: TGTGCCAGCAGCCAGGGGGATACCGGGGAGCTGTTTTTT
CDR3 protein: CASSQGDTGELFF

CDR3 length: 14
D gene: NA
clone size: NA
J gene: TRBJ2-2
V gene: TRBV19
CDR3 DNA: TGTGCCAGTCAGGGATCCTCCGGCACCGGGGAGCTGTTTTTT
CDR3 protein: CASQGSSGTGELFF

CDR3 length: 16
D gene: TRBD2
clone size: NA
J gene: TRBJ2-5
V gene: TRBV27
CDR3 DNA: TGTGCCAGCAGTTTATCGAGGCGGGGGAGCCAAGAGACCCAGTACTTC
CDR3 protein: CASSLSRRGSQETQYF

CDR3 length: 15
D gene: NA
clone size: many
J gene: TRBJ2-7
V gene: TRBV30
CDR3 DNA: TGTGCCTGGAGTACTGACAGGAGCCCGCCCTACGAGCAGTACTTC
CDR3 protein: CAWSTDRSPPYEQYF

CDR3 length: 20
D gene: TRBD2
clone size: once
J gene: TRBJ2-1
V gene: TRBV4-3
CDR3 DNA: TGCGCCAGCAGCCAAGAAGTTGGACTATGGGCTAGCGGGGGGCCTTATGAGCAGTTCTTC
CDR3 protein: CASSQEVGLWASGGPYEQFF

CDR3 length: 13
D gene: NA
clone size: few
J gene: TRBJ1-2
V gene: TRBV6-2/TRBV6-3
CDR3 DNA: TGTGCCAGCAGTAACAGGGTCCGCGATGGCTACACCTTC
CDR3 protein: CASSNRVRDGYTF

CDR3 length: 14
D gene: TRBD1
clone size: NA
J gene: TRBJ2-1
V gene: TRBV7-9
CDR3 DNA: TGTGCCAGCACCCCAGGGGGCGGCCTCAATGAGCAGTTCTTC
CDR3 protein: CASTPGGGLNEQFF

CDR3 length: 15
D gene: NA
clone size: NA
J gene: TRBJ2-5
V gene: TRBV9
CDR3 DNA: TGTGCCAGCAGCTCGGCGGGACTTCTCCAAGAGACCCAGTACTTC
CDR3 protein: CASSSAGLLQETQYF

CDR3 length: 14
D gene: NA
clone size: NA
J gene: TRBJ2-3
V gene: TRBV6-6
CDR3 DNA: TGTGCCAGCAGCCCCAGCGATCCGACAGATACGCAGTATTTT
CDR3 protein: CASSPSDPTDTQYF

CDR3 length: 15
D gene: NA
clone size: few
J gene: TRBJ2-7
V gene: TRBV5-5
CDR3 DNA: TGTGCCAGCAGCTTAAAAGGGGCGAGTATCAACGAGCAGTACTTC
CDR3 protein: CASSLKGASINEQYF

CDR3 length: 11
D gene: TRBD1
clone size: NA
J gene: TRBJ1-2
V gene: TRBV6-6
CDR3 DNA: TGTGCCGTCGGGACAGCCTATGGCTACACCTTC
CDR3 protein: CAVGTAYGYTF

CDR3 length: 15
D gene: TRBD1
clone size: NA
J gene: TRBJ1-4
V gene: TRBV4-3
CDR3 DNA: TGCGCCAGCAGCTATACGGGACAGGGGGATGAAAAACTGTTTTTT
CDR3 protein: CASSYTGQGDEKLFF

CDR3 length: 16
D gene: TRBD1
clone size: NA
J gene: TRBJ1-1
V gene: TRBV2
CDR3 DNA: TGTGCCAGCAGTGGGAACAGGGGTTTATCGGGCACTGAAGCTTTCTTT
CDR3 protein: CASSGNRGLSGTEAFF

CDR3 length: 16
D gene: NA
clone size: NA
J gene: TRBJ1-4
V gene: TRBV4-2
CDR3 DNA: TGTGCCAGTATGGACAGCTATACTGCAACTAATGAAAAACTGTTTTTT
CDR3 protein: CASMDSYTATNEKLFF

CDR3 length: 19
D gene: TRBD1
clone size: NA
J gene: TRBJ1-1
V gene: TRBV27
CDR3 DNA: TGTGCCAGCAGGCCAACGATCGCCTTTAACAGGGGGCAGAGAACTGAAGCTTTCTTT
CDR3 protein: CASRPTIAFNRGQRTEAFF

CDR3 length: 14
D gene: NA
clone size: NA
J gene: TRBJ2-2
V gene: TRBV5-1
CDR3 DNA: TGCGCCAGCAGCAACGGGATTAACACCGGGGAGCTGTTTTTT
CDR3 protein: CASSNGINTGELFF

CDR3 length: 15
D gene: NA
clone size: NA
J gene: TRBJ2-1
V gene: TRBV7-2
CDR3 DNA: TGTGCCAGCAGCGCCGGGACTTCCTTCTACAATGAGCAGTTCTTC
CDR3 protein: CASSAGTSFYNEQFF

CDR3 length: 13
D gene: NA
clone size: NA
J gene: TRBJ1-1
V gene: TRBV5-1
CDR3 DNA: TGCGCCAGCAGCGCGGACAGGAACACTGAAGCTTTCTTT
CDR3 protein: CASSADRNTEAFF

CDR3 length: 16
D gene: TRBD1
clone size: NA
J gene: TRBJ2-2
V gene: TRBV5-1
CDR3 DNA: TGCGCCAGCAGCTTAGGTAACAGGGGGAGCACCGGGGAGCTGTTTTTT
CDR3 protein: CASSLGNRGSTGELFF

CDR3 length: 15
D gene: TRBD1
clone size: NA
J gene: TRBJ2-5
V gene: TRBV5-1
CDR3 DNA: TGCGCCAGCAGCATCGGACAGGGGGTCCGAGAGACCCAGTACTTC
CDR3 protein: CASSIGQGVRETQYF

CDR3 length: 14
D gene: NA
clone size: NA
J gene: TRBJ2-1
V gene: TRBV15
CDR3 DNA: TGTGCCACCCTTTTGGCTACAGATTACAATGAGCAGTTCTTC
CDR3 protein: CATLLATDYNEQFF

CDR3 length: 13
D gene: NA
clone size: NA
J gene: TRBJ2-4
V gene: TRBV28
CDR3 DNA: TGTGCCACCCAAGACAGGGCCAAAAACATTCAGTACTTC
CDR3 protein: CATQDRAKNIQYF

CDR3 length: 17
D gene: TRBD1
clone size: NA
J gene: TRBJ2-3
V gene: TRBV4-1
CDR3 DNA: TGCGCCAGCAGCCAAGACGGGACAGCCTTTAGCACAGATACGCAGTATTTT
CDR3 protein: CASSQDGTAFSTDTQYF

CDR3 length: 11
D gene: NA
clone size: NA
J gene: TRBJ1-1
V gene: TRBV28
CDR3 DNA: TGTGCCAGCAACACGAACACTGAAGCTTTCTTT
CDR3 protein: CASNTNTEAFF

CDR3 length: 13
D gene: NA
clone size: few
J gene: TRBJ2-7
V gene: TRBV3-1/TRBV3-2
CDR3 DNA: TGTGCCAGCACTGGTGAGGCCCCCTACGAGCAGTACTTC
CDR3 protein: CASTGEAPYEQYF

CDR3 length: 11
D gene: NA
clone size: NA
J gene: TRBJ2-3
V gene: TRBV6-1
CDR3 DNA: TGTGCCAGCAGTGATCCTGATACGCAGTATTTT
CDR3 protein: CASSDPDTQYF

CDR3 length: 16
D gene: TRBD2
clone size: NA
J gene: TRBJ2-5
V gene: TRBV2
CDR3 DNA: TGTGCCAGCAGTGAAGTGGCTAGCGGGGGGGCGGAGACCCAGTACTTC
CDR3 protein: CASSEVASGGAETQYF

CDR3 length: 11
D gene: NA
clone size: few
J gene: TRBJ2-2
V gene: TRBV12-3/TRBV12-4
CDR3 DNA: TGTGCCAGCAGCTTCGGTGCGGAGCTGTTTTTT
CDR3 protein: CASSFGAELFF

CDR3 length: 14
D gene: NA
clone size: NA
J gene: TRBJ2-7
V gene: TRBV11-1
CDR3 DNA: TGTGCCAGCAGCCTCTACAGGGGAGGCTACGAGCAGTACTTC
CDR3 protein: CASSLYRGGYEQYF

CDR3 length: 16
D gene: TRBD2
clone size: NA
J gene: TRBJ2-2
V gene: TRBV7-7
CDR3 DNA: TGTGCCAGCAGCCAGAGCGGGGGAACGAACACCGGGGAGCTGTTTTTT
CDR3 protein: CASSQSGGTNTGELFF

CDR3 length: 13
D gene: NA
clone size: NA
J gene: TRBJ2-3
V gene: TRBV24-1
CDR3 DNA: TGTGCCACCAGTCTGCAGGGTACAGATACGCAGTATTTT
CDR3 protein: CATSLQGTDTQYF

CDR3 length: 15
D gene: NA
clone size: NA
J gene: TRBJ2-7
V gene: TRBV7-8
CDR3 DNA: TGTGCCAGCAGCTTAGGGAGGGGGCAGTTGTACGAGCAGTACTTC
CDR3 protein: CASSLGRGQLYEQYF

CDR3 length: 15
D gene: TRBD2
clone size: NA
J gene: TRBJ2-3
V gene: TRBV3-1/TRBV3-2
CDR3 DNA: TGTGCCAGCAGCCGGACTAGCGGGGTTTGGGATACGCAGTATTTT
CDR3 protein: CASSRTSGVWDTQYF

CDR3 length: 14
D gene: NA
clone size: NA
J gene: TRBJ2-2
V gene: TRBV24-1
CDR3 DNA: TGTGCCACCAGTGATTTGAGCGAACCCGGGGAGCTGTTTTTT
CDR3 protein: CATSDLSEPGELFF

CDR3 length: 16
D gene: NA
clone size: NA
J gene: TRBJ1-4
V gene: TRBV7-9
CDR3 DNA: TGTGCCAGCAGCTTAGGTGTGGTAGCAACTAATGAAAAACTGTTTTTT
CDR3 protein: CASSLGVVATNEKLFF

CDR3 length: 14
D gene: NA
clone size: NA
J gene: TRBJ1-5
V gene: TRBV19
CDR3 DNA: TGTGCCAGCGGGGGGGGGTATAGCAATCAGCCCCAGCATTTT
CDR3 protein: CASGGGYSNQPQHF

CDR3 length: 15
D gene: TRBD2
clone size: NA
J gene: TRBJ2-3
V gene: TRBV5-1
CDR3 DNA: TGCGCCAGCAGCTTCGGACTAGCGGGGGCAGATACGCAGTATTTT
CDR3 protein: CASSFGLAGADTQYF

CDR3 length: 13
D gene: NA
clone size: NA
J gene: TRBJ1-2
V gene: TRBV30
CDR3 DNA: TGTGCCACACAAAAGGGGGCTAACTATGGCTACACCTTC
CDR3 protein: CATQKGANYGYTF

CDR3 length: 13
D gene: NA
clone size: few
J gene: TRBJ1-6
V gene: TRBV2
CDR3 DNA: TGTGCCAGCAGTGAAGCAGTGAGGTCACCCCTCCACTTT
CDR3 protein: CASSEAVRSPLHF

CDR3 length: 13
D gene: NA
clone size: NA
J gene: TRBJ1-5
V gene: TRBV19
CDR3 DNA: TGTGCCAGTAGGAGGACAGACTATCAGCCCCAGCATTTT
CDR3 protein: CASRRTDYQPQHF

CDR3 length: 14
D gene: NA
clone size: once
J gene: TRBJ1-1
V gene: TRBV3-1/TRBV3-2
CDR3 DNA: TGTGCCAGCAGCCCTACCGCGGAGCACACTGAAGCTTTCTTT
CDR3 protein: CASSPTAEHTEAFF

CDR3 length: 14
D gene: TRBD1
clone size: NA
J gene: TRBJ1-5
V gene: TRBV18
CDR3 DNA: TGTGCCAGCTCGGGACAGTCTAGCAATCAGCCCCAGCATTTT
CDR3 protein: CASSGQSSNQPQHF

CDR3 length: 16
D gene: TRBD2
clone size: few
J gene: TRBJ2-1
V gene: TRBV6-1
CDR3 DNA: TGTGCCAGCAGTGAATCTCTAGCGGGGGGCTACAATGAGCAGTTCTTC
CDR3 protein: CASSESLAGGYNEQFF